This TCR beta chain was profiled in a study of beta chain features in type 1 diabetes. Study conclusions and caveats: Type 1 diabetes patients had moderately but significantly shorter TCRB CDR3s in all four CD4+ subsets.

As for this clone: Antigen: not known.

Every bit of the isolated RNA underwent reverse transcription, so sequencing read expressed TCRB transcripts. TCRdb keeps only in-frame clones here, not all; method: immunoSEQ multiplex PCR. The data show 20,000 to 25,000 clones, 55% to 70% seen once. The CDR3 extends over 16 amino acids. The ends lost 6 bases at V and 0 bases at J; junction bases unmatched: 9. Germline V gene sequence: CDR1 MDHEN, CDR2 SYDVKM. V and J are TRBV28 and TRBJ2-7; 9 bases fit TRBD1. Sequencing was performed on Tregs from blood. The clonotype comes from a man younger than 35 with type 1 diabetes. The CDR3 sequence is CASRRYGTGSSYEQYF. Written as DNA, the CDR3 is TGTGCCAGCAGACGCTACGGGACAGGGAGCTCCTACGAGCAGTACTTC.